This T cell receptor (beta chain) was sequenced in a study of tumor and adjacent non-tumor tissue in lung cancer. Study details: The cohort had around twelve adenocarcinoma, 2 squamous cell and 1 small cell patients. The patients, some ten men and 5 women, were roughly 30 to 76 with stage I to III disease.

The library came from three nested PCR rounds adapted from ARM-PCR protocols. MiXCR was run by TCRdb on the multiplex PCR reads, yielding one entry per CDR3 protein. Of about 110,000 distinct CDR3 sequences listed, under 90% were seen once; the top ten hold 22%. Germline CDR1 is SGHAT and CDR2 is FQNNGV. Unmatched junction bases numbered 3, after V lost 4 bases and J lost 0 bases. The CDR3 runs to 16 residues. To note about this clonotype: Its antigen is not known.

Study observations and caveats: Tumor repertoires had a smaller top 100 clone share than normal lung.

This sample's RNA came from whole unsorted tissue. Chemotherapy-naive patients with new lung cancer underwent thoracic surgery in China, August–late 2014. Sequenced input: lung tumor tissue. This clonotype was sampled from a man aged 65-85 years with non-small cell lung cancer. V usage is TRBV11-2 and J usage is TRBJ2-5; 12 positions match TRBD2. The CDR3 here is CASSSGLAGNQETQYF. CDR3 nucleotides: TGTGCCAGCAGCTCAGGACTAGCGGGAAACCAAGAGACCCAGTACTTC.